This TCR beta chain was retrieved from a study of cytomegalovirus exposure and HLA in healthy donors. Looking at the study overall: Among the roughly 430 genotyped donors, approximately 82% were placed in the Caucasian-associated ancestry cluster. Study-level findings and limits: High specificity and sensitivity for cytomegalovirus status were reported for the classifier. TCR beta V segments were, for the most part, productive about 87% or about 30% of the time in an earlier analysis. Later on, an analysis tied 15,000 to 20,000 TCR beta sequences to HLA alleles at 0.05 false discovery rate.

Remarks on this clone: Its target is unknown.

Both 60 Vbeta primers and 13 Jbeta primers went into the PCR. This table comes from immunoSEQ multiplex PCR, and its TCRdb copy is limited to in-frame clones, with some not included. The sample records roughly 150,000 clones, roughly 81% being singletons. CDR1 and CDR2 from the germline V gene are SGDLS and YYNGEE. V dropped 0 bases and J dropped 1 base, with 10 bases sitting between them. There are 16 residues in the CDR3. This chain joins TRBV9 and TRBJ2-2, with D possibly TRBD2 on 6 matching bases. The receptor's source is a man aged 30-40 years in good health and CMV-seropositive. The sequenced material came from PBMCs. CDR3 residues: CASSVGDSGNTGELFF. The CDR3 region has the DNA TGTGCCAGCAGCGTAGGCGATAGCGGGAACACCGGGGAGCTGTTTTTT. Full variable domain (outside the CDR3, taken from reference TRBV9 and TRBJ2-2): DSGVTQTPKHLITATGQRVTLRCSPRSGDLSVYWYQQSLDQGLQFLIQYYNGEERAKGNILERFSAQQFPDLHSELNLSSLELGDSALYFCASSVGDSGNTGELFFGEGSRLTVL.